A selection of T cell receptor beta chains follows, all from one sample in a study of T-cell memory formation after mild COVID-19. TCRdb passed the 5' RACE reads through MiXCR, listing each CDR3 protein once. This sample yields a few hundred thousand distinct CDR3 sequences, of which roughly a fifth are seen a single time; about 21% belongs to the top ten. The sequenced sample was PBMCs or a T cell subset sorted from them (not recorded which). These receptors were collected from a man between 18 and 29 years old who had mild COVID-19 (a few samples of this study predate the infection). Cell type and time point are not known. CDR3s include the opening cysteine and the closing phenylalanine or tryptophan. The D gene is left open where the match is weak. The listing skips clone size in some rows; elsewhere it reads once, few, many or a size class.

d_gene	v_gene	abundance	j_gene	CDR3aa	CDR3nt
NA	TRBV5-6	NA	TRBJ1-2	CASSLGDGNGYTF	TGTGCCAGCAGCTTGGGAGACGGAAACGGCTACACCTTC
TRBD1	TRBV5-1	NA	TRBJ2-3	CASTAGGRDTQYF	TGCGCCAGCACGGCAGGGGGCAGAGATACGCAGTATTTT
NA	TRBV5-1	NA	TRBJ2-1	CASVKPGPSYEQFF	TGCGCCAGCGTCAAACCGGGACCCTCCTATGAGCAGTTCTTC
TRBD1	TRBV7-9	NA	TRBJ2-3	CASGDSPTNTQYF	TGTGCCAGCGGGGACAGCCCCACAAATACGCAGTATTTT
NA	TRBV15	NA	TRBJ1-4	CATSHTPGDELFF	TGTGCCACCAGCCATACCCCAGGAGATGAACTGTTTTTT
NA	TRBV6-6	NA	TRBJ2-7	CASTGVQEQYF	TGTGCCAGCACCGGGGTACAGGAGCAGTACTTC
NA	TRBV12-3/TRBV12-4	NA	TRBJ1-6	CASSLEADNSPLHF	TGTGCCAGCAGTTTGGAGGCCGATAATTCACCCCTCCACTTT
TRBD2	TRBV20-1	NA	TRBJ2-2	CSASGAGVNTGELFF	TGCAGTGCTTCCGGAGCGGGGGTGAACACCGGGGAGCTGTTTTTT
NA	TRBV4-1	NA	TRBJ1-2	CASSQGLVPYGYTF	TGCGCCAGCAGCCAAGGTCTGGTCCCCTATGGCTACACCTTC
NA	TRBV20-1	NA	TRBJ1-2	CSAGTGQFYGYTF	TGCAGTGCTGGGACTGGACAGTTCTATGGCTACACCTTC
NA	TRBV7-2	many	TRBJ2-1	CASSLVSSYNEQFF	TGTGCCAGCAGCTTAGTCTCATCCTACAATGAGCAGTTCTTC
NA	TRBV7-2	few	TRBJ1-2	CASSWVVPAGLGYTF	TGTGCCAGCAGCTGGGTTGTCCCGGCAGGGCTGGGCTACACCTTC
TRBD1	TRBV29-1	NA	TRBJ1-1	CSVRTGGHSEAFF	TGCAGCGTAAGGACAGGGGGACATTCGGAAGCTTTCTTT
NA	TRBV5-1	few	TRBJ2-5	CASSWGMGIHQETQYF	TGCGCCAGCAGCTGGGGAATGGGGATACACCAAGAGACCCAGTACTTC
TRBD1	TRBV24-1	NA	TRBJ2-1	CATSDNRGNEQFF	TGTGCCACCAGTGATAACAGGGGCAATGAGCAGTTCTTC
NA	TRBV7-3	NA	TRBJ2-2	CASSSPDQNTGELFF	TGTGCCAGCAGCTCTCCGGACCAGAACACCGGGGAGCTGTTTTTT
TRBD1	TRBV5-1	few	TRBJ1-1	CASSGTGMNTEAFF	TGCGCCAGCAGCGGGACAGGGATGAACACTGAAGCTTTCTTT
NA	TRBV5-1	few	TRBJ2-3	CASSLVGSYTDTQYF	TGCGCCAGCAGCTTGGTTGGGTCCTACACAGATACGCAGTATTTT
TRBD1	TRBV7-2	few	TRBJ1-6	CASSNRGSPLHF	TGTGCCAGCAGCAACAGGGGTTCACCCCTCCACTTT
NA	TRBV6-1	few	TRBJ2-3	CASESLPYTDTQYF	TGTGCCAGCGAATCCCTCCCATACACAGATACGCAGTATTTT
TRBD1	TRBV12-3/TRBV12-4	NA	TRBJ2-5	CASSTDRGQETQYF	TGTGCCAGCAGTACTGACAGGGGGCAAGAGACCCAGTACTTC
NA	TRBV6-2/TRBV6-3	NA	TRBJ2-6	CASNSFGANVLTF	TGTGCCAGCAACTCCTTTGGGGCCAACGTCCTGACTTTC
NA	TRBV5-1	NA	TRBJ2-1	CASSLGSRGRYNEQFF	TGCGCCAGCAGCTTGGGGTCCCGGGGGCGGTACAATGAGCAGTTCTTC
NA	TRBV7-9	few	TRBJ2-7	CASSSTDRSPYEQYF	TGTGCCAGCAGCTCCACTGATCGATCCCCCTACGAGCAGTACTTC